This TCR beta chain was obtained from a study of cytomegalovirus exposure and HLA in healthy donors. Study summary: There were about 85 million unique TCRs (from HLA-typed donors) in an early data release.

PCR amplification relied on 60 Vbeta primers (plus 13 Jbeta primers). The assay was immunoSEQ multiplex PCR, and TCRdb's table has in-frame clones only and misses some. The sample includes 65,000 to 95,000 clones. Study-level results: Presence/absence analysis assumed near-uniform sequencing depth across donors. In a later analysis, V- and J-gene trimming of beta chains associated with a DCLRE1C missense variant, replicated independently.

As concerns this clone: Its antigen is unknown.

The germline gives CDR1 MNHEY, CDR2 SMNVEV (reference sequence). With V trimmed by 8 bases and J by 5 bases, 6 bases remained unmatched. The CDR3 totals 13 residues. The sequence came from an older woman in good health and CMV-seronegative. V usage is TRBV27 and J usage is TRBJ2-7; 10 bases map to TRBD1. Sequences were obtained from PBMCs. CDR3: CASVKTGGHEQYF. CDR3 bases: TGTGCCAGCGTTAAGACAGGGGGCCACGAGCAGTACTTC.